The clone carrying this T cell receptor (beta chain) appeared a single time. This CDR3 has 19 residues. In Seattle, patients joined the study during active infection and were tracked longitudinally. How the authors handled the data: Estimated nucleated cell counts came from reference gene primer amplification. Only in-frame clones appear in the TCRdb table, and some are missing; sequencing was by immunoSEQ multiplex PCR. V, J and clone size are those of that table, while D and trimming were read from the DNA. This table holds fewer than 450,000 clones, around 88% found once. This record belongs to a study of blood T cell repertoires in COVID-19. Across the whole study: Acute and convalescent COVID-19 specimens originated in the United States, Italy and Spain. Sources were T cells, B-cell-depleted T cells, or PBMCs; the material itself was cDNA or gDNA.

The sequence was collected from a woman aged 45-59 years with COVID-19, enrolled during active disease. This chain links TRBV21-1 with TRBJ2-3; the tabulated D call, TRBD1, remains unverified against the DNA. TRBV21-1 is termed a pseudogene. The specimen sequenced was peripheral blood. The CDR3 sequence: CASSKANRTGGAATDTQYF. The CDR3 DNA sequence: TGTGCCAGCAGCAAAGCAAACAGGACAGGGGGCGCAGCCACAGATACGCAGTATTTT.